The source of this T cell receptor beta chain is a study of breast tumors, draining lymph nodes, adjacent tissues. One entry per CDR3 protein, called by TCRdb with MiXCR from the multiplex PCR reads. The repertoire holds 200,000 to 250,000 distinct CDR3 sequences, with approximately 30% as singletons. The study, taken as a whole, reports: Compared with basal-like, luminal-like tumors shared significantly more repertoire with nontumor tissue.

A word on this clonotype: Its antigen is currently unknown.

The V end was cut by 6 bases, the J end by 7 bases, with 18 bases between. The germline CDR1 and CDR2 sequences are MDHEN and SYDVKM. The CDR3 consists of 14 residues. The lymph nodes were axillary draining lymph nodes from breast cancer patients. Sequenced sample: axillary lymph node tissue. The clonotype originates from a female donor with breast cancer. Some clones in this sample may be carry-over from other donors' samples. This rearrangement joins TRBV28 to TRBJ1-2; D perhaps matches TRBD1 (5 bases). CDR3 sequence (DNA): TGTGCCAGCAGATCCGGACAATCGCCGGGTGGCTACACCTTC. This encodes CASRSGQSPGGYTF.